The clone carrying this T cell receptor beta chain appeared a few times. What it binds is unknown. The entry originates in a study of T-cell memory formation after mild COVID-19. General study points: Contracting clones from day 15 to 85 showed balanced CD4/CD8; later expanders favored CD4+. Second-wave clones that peaked on day 37 lacked confirmed SARS-CoV-2 specificity.

Trimming stripped 6 bases from V and 7 bases from J, with 12 bases between. This CDR3 has 12 residues. Germline V gene sequence: CDR1 SNHLY, CDR2 FYNNEI. A single record per CDR3 protein comes from TCRdb applying MiXCR to the 5' RACE reads. The repertoire consists of some 490,000 distinct CDR3 sequences, with 18% occurring once and the leading ten covering 12%. The chain recombines TRBV2 with TRBJ1-2, with D perhaps matching TRBD1 (6 bases). Sequencing input: PBMCs or a T cell subset sorted from them (not recorded which). The TCR was taken from an adult woman who had mild COVID-19 (a few samples of this study predate the infection). Cell type and time point are not known. This CDR3 is CASRRTGSGYTF. The CDR3 nucleotides read TGTGCCAGCAGAAGAACAGGGTCTGGCTACACCTTC.